This TCR beta chain was observed in a study of blood T cells in healthy people across ages. General study findings and limits: Diversity estimates drawn from one million T cells were deemed underestimates.

A note on this clonotype: The antigen is undetermined.

A J-beta primer mix and a sample-barcoded 5' primer were used in a second PCR of roughly 6 to 11 cycles. TCRdb reprocessed the 5' RACE reads with MiXCR, giving one entry per CDR3 protein. This sample has just under 750,000 distinct CDR3 sequences, with 22% found just once. The clonotype comes from a man between 65 and 85 years old in good health. The sequencing sample was made of blood.

CDR3 amino acids: CASSFPGQGISYEQYF. CDR3 nucleotide sequence: TGTGCCAGCAGCTTTCCAGGACAGGGGATCTCCTACGAGCAGTACTTC. This chain uses TRBV7-9 with TRBJ2-7; 9 nucleotides line up with TRBD1. With V trimmed by 3 bases and J by 0 bases, 6 bases remained unmatched. The CDR3 covers 16 residues. From germline, CDR1 is SEHNR and CDR2 FQNEAQ (reference sequence).